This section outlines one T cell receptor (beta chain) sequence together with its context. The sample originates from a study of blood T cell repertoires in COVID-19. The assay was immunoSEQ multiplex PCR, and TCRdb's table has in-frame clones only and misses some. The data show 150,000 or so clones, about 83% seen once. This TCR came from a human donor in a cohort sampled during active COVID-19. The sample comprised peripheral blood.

CDR3 bases: TGTGCCAGCAGCACCCACCGACTAGCGGGTAACACCGGGGAGCTGTTTTTT. Protein product: CASSTHRLAGNTGELFF. The V and J genes are TRBV9 and TRBJ2-2; 10 bases match TRBD2. This CDR3 spans 17 amino acids. V dropped 4 bases and J dropped 2; count of bases not matched to a gene: 8. The germline V gene encodes CDR1 SGDLS and CDR2 YYNGEE.